Following are 27 T cell receptor beta chains from one sample sequenced in a study of T cells after posttransplantation cyclophosphamide. Methotrexate plus calcineurin inhibitor accompanied controls' myeloablative marrow transplants; sampling was 1 year later. Only in-frame clones appear in the TCRdb table, and some are missing; sequencing was by immunoSEQ multiplex PCR. The sample contains roughly 5,000 clones, approximately 80% of which appear only once. Material: PBMCs, obtained after an allogeneic stem cell transplant with a calcineurin inhibitor and methotrexate. These receptor sequences come from a male patient between 40 and 49 years old who received an allogeneic stem cell transplant from an unrelated donor, was CMV-positive, and had chronic GVHD only. Part of the T cell pool may stem from the graft donor.

The genes are TRBV6-4 and TRBJ2-1, with 12 positions matching TRBD2. Per the germline V gene, CDR1 is MRHNA and CDR2 is SNTAGT. V lost 3 bases to trimming and J lost 7 bases; unmatched junction nucleotides: 7. The CDR3 sequence is 16 residues long. As DNA, the CDR3 is TGTGCCAGCAGTGAGGCTAGCGGGGGGGCCTCAAATGAGCAGTTCTTC. Its translation is CASSEASGGASNEQFF.

Comment on this clone: Germline is not matched at one junction end, which may reflect a read error. This rearrangement joins TRBV7-7 to TRBJ2-7; weak D call: TRBD2 (5 bases). This CDR3 region has 13 residues. Germline CDR1 SSHAT, CDR2 FNYEAQ (reference sequence). Here the CDR3 reads CASSRGPASEQYF. CDR3 nucleotide sequence: TGTGCTAGCAGCCGGGGTCCCGCCTCCGAGCAGTACTTC. Supplemented by reference TRBV7-7 and TRBJ2-7, the full variable domain reads GAGVSQSPRYKVTKRGQDVTLRCDPISSHATLYWYQQALGQGPEFLTYFNYEAQPDKSGLPSDRFSAERPEGSISTLTIQRTEQRDSAMYRCASSRGPASEQYFGPGTRLTVT.

This clone was seen a handful of times. CDR3 residues: CASTAGQGYGYTF. CDR3 DNA: TGTGCCAGTACTGCGGGACAGGGGTATGGCTACACCTTC. This chain joins TRBV19 and TRBJ1-2, with TRBD1 identical over 10 bases. CDR3 length: 13 amino acids. Per the germline V gene, CDR1 is LNHDA and CDR2 is SQIVND (reference sequence). After removal of 7 bases from V and 5 bases from J, the junction contained 4 bases not matched to a gene.

The V call is TRBV19, the J call TRBJ2-3, with 9 bases fitting TRBD2. Germline lookup yields CDR1 LNHDA and CDR2 SQIVND (reference sequence). After removal of 5 bases from V and 4 bases from J, the junction contained 4 bases not matched to a gene. The CDR3 has 14 residues. The DNA of the CDR3 is TGTGCCAGTAGTTTGGGACTAGCAGCAGATACGCAGTATTTT. Encoded protein: CASSLGLAADTQYF.

The chain joins TRBV9 to TRBJ1-1; D is unclear. With 4 bases removed from V and 7 bases from J, the gap between germline ends came to 11 bases. The CDR3 loop spans 12 amino acids. CDR1 and CDR2 from the germline V gene are SGDLS and YYNGEE. The CDR3 loop reads CASSPRRGEAFF. The CDR3 DNA follows: TGTGCCAGCAGCCCCCGACGGGGTGAAGCTTTCTTT.

V is TRBV2 and J is TRBJ2-1; the D gene is possibly TRBD1 (6 bases). CDR1 SNHLY and CDR2 FYNNEI come from the germline V gene. This CDR3 region has 13 residues. V lost 11 bases, J lost 7 bases, and 18 bases lay in between. The DNA of the CDR3 is TGTGCCGGGACACGGGACGGAGTAAATGAGCAGTTCTTC. Residues: CAGTRDGVNEQFF.

A word on this clone: The junction shows a germline mismatch at one end, possibly a read error. The gene calls are TRBV7-7 and TRBJ2-1; TRBD2 matches at 9 bases. CDR1 and CDR2 (germline): SSHAT, FNYEAQ (reference sequence). The CDR3 has 15 residues. The CDR3 region has the DNA TGTGCTAGCAGCCAGTCAGCGGGGGGAAACAATGAGCAGTTCTTC. This encodes CASSQSAGGNNEQFF.

This clone showed up just once. V and J are TRBV10-1 and TRBJ2-7; D is unclear. The CDR3 has 12 residues. Trimming left V 5 bases short and J 0 bases short, with 5 bases between. Germline V gene lookup returns CDR1 WNHNN and CDR2 SYGVQD (reference sequence). In nucleotides, the CDR3 is TGCGCCAGCAGTTACAGCTCCTACGAGCAGTACTTC. Translation: CASSYSSYEQYF.

The chain recombines TRBV25-1 with TRBJ1-1; 10 nucleotides match TRBD1. CDR3 length equals 13 residues. Germline V gives CDR1 MGHDK, CDR2 SYGVNS. Germline trimming cut 9 bases from V and 3 bases from J; bases unmatched to any gene: 4. The CDR3 is CASSGTGDTEAFF. CDR3 DNA: TGTGCCAGTTCCGGGACAGGGGACACTGAAGCTTTCTTT. Full variable domain (outside the CDR3, taken from reference TRBV25-1 and TRBJ1-1): EADIYQTPRYLVIGTGKKITLECSQTMGHDKMYWYQQDPGMELHLIHYSYGVNSTEKGDLSSESTVSRIRTEHFPLTLESARPSHTSQYLCASSGTGDTEAFFGQGTRLTVV.

V is TRBV7-9 and J is TRBJ1-1; TRBD1 matches at 8 bases. CDR1 is SEHNR and CDR2 is FQNEAQ in the germline V gene (reference sequence). This CDR3 contains 15 residues. Unmatched junction bases numbered 10, after V lost 5 bases and J lost 5 bases. The CDR3 reads CASSNRTGWETEAFF. Here the CDR3 DNA reads TGTGCCAGCAGCAACAGGACAGGGTGGGAGACTGAAGCTTTCTTT.

The chain couples TRBV6-1 to TRBJ2-7; 10 bases fit TRBD1. With V trimmed by 10 bases and J by 2 bases, 5 bases remained unmatched. CDR3 length: 13 residues. CDR1 MNHNS and CDR2 SASEGT come from the germline V gene. The CDR3 protein is CATTGQGTYEQYF. In DNA form, the CDR3 reads TGTGCCACCACGGGACAGGGGACCTACGAGCAGTACTTC.

CDR3 sequence: CAWSVLARGSGGHPPYEQYF. The CDR3, as DNA: TGTGCCTGGAGTGTACTCGCACGTGGTAGCGGGGGGCATCCCCCCTACGAGCAGTACTTC. The chain combines TRBV30 with TRBJ2-7, with 10 positions matching TRBD2. The junction had 19 bases not matched to a gene; V was cut back by 0 bases and J by 2 bases. Germline-derived CDR1 and CDR2 are GTSNPN and SVGIG (reference sequence). The CDR3 consists of 20 residues.

The chain has TRBV18 and TRBJ1-6, with 10 bases that match TRBD1. With V trimmed by 3 bases and J by 12 bases, 8 bases remained unmatched. This CDR3 contains 15 residues. The germline gives CDR1 KGHSH, CDR2 LQKENI. This CDR3 is CASSPSGQGKGPLHF. CDR3 bases: TGTGCCAGCTCACCCTCGGGACAGGGGAAGGGACCCCTCCACTTT.

The CDR3 loop is CASSQERTHTDTQYF. In nucleotides, the CDR3 is TGCGCCAGCAGCCAAGAAAGGACTCACACAGATACGCAGTATTTT. V usage is TRBV4-3 and J usage is TRBJ2-3, with a weak D call TRBD2 (5 bases). The germline V gene has CDR1 LGHNA and CDR2 YSLEER. Trimming stripped 0 bases from V and 2 bases from J, with 9 bases between. This CDR3 has 15 residues.

The chain employs TRBV27 and TRBJ2-2; the D gene is possibly TRBD1 (6 bases). This CDR3 region has 14 residues. The germline gives CDR1 MNHEY, CDR2 SMNVEV (reference sequence). V lost 4 bases and J 1 base, leaving 7 bases between the germline ends. CDR3 amino acids: CASSSDRNTGELFF. The CDR3 nucleotides are TGTGCCAGCAGTTCGGACAGGAACACCGGGGAGCTGTTTTTT.

The gene calls are TRBV25-1 and TRBJ2-2; the D is unclear. Trimming stripped 1 base from V and 0 bases from J, with 9 bases between. The germline CDR1 and CDR2 sequences are MGHDK and SYGVNS. The CDR3 length is 16 residues. CDR3 sequence reads: CASSESYGANTGELFF. DNA of the CDR3: TGTGCCAGCAGTGAATCGTACGGAGCGAACACCGGGGAGCTGTTTTTT.

The rearrangement links TRBV5-1 to TRBJ2-1; 8 bases are shared with TRBD2. J lost 4 bases, V lost 4 bases, and 7 bases had no gene match. The CDR3 is made up of 15 amino acids. Germline CDR1 and CDR2: SGHRS and YFSETQ. CDR3 DNA: TGCGCCAGCAGCGCGACTAGCGCCTTTTACAATGAGCAGTTCTTC. It is translated as CASSATSAFYNEQFF.

The chain has TRBV6-5 and TRBJ1-2; TRBD1 aligns across 8 bases. J was trimmed by 8 bases and V by 5 bases; bases with no gene match: 10. CDR3 size: 14 residues. From germline, CDR1 is MNHEY and CDR2 SVGAGI. CDR3 loop: CASSPIPRDRGYTF. Written as DNA, the CDR3 is TGTGCCAGCAGTCCAATACCCCGGGACAGGGGCTACACCTTC.

This chain uses TRBV5-1 with TRBJ1-2; TRBD1 matches 7 bases. The V gene end was trimmed by 2 bases and the J gene end by 0 bases; junction bases not matched to a gene: 4. The germline gives CDR1 SGHRS, CDR2 YFSETQ. The CDR3 has 15 residues. For the CDR3, the DNA is TGCGCCAGCAGCTTCCGGGACAGAGCTAACTATGGCTACACCTTC. It is translated as CASSFRDRANYGYTF.

DNA of the CDR3: TGTGCCAGCGCCCTTGACAAGAACTATGGCTACACCTTC. Translated: CASALDKNYGYTF. The genes are TRBV6-5 and TRBJ1-2; the D is unclear. CDR1 and CDR2 (germline): MNHEY, SVGAGI. The CDR3 is 13 amino acids. Trimming took 8 bases from V and 2 from J, leaving 12 bases between them.

The chain couples TRBV11-2 to TRBJ1-1; possible D gene TRBD1, 5 bases. Between the trimmed V and J ends, which lost 6 bases and 3 bases, there was a span of 14 bases. The CDR3 extends over 14 amino acids. Germline CDR1 is SGHAT and CDR2 is FQNNGV. CDR3 DNA: TGTGCCAGCAGTCGACAGTGGCAGGACACTGAAGCTTTCTTT. Amino acids: CASSRQWQDTEAFF.

This sequence joins TRBV30 and TRBJ2-1, with 13 bases matching TRBD2. Germline V gene lookup returns CDR1 GTSNPN and CDR2 SVGIG (reference sequence). CDR3 length equals 14 residues. With 4 bases clipped from V and 9 bases from J, the junction kept 6 bases outside the gene matches. This CDR3 is CAWTTSGRWGEQFF. CDR3 sequence (DNA): TGTGCCTGGACGACTAGCGGGAGGTGGGGTGAGCAGTTCTTC.

Notes on this clone: One end of the junction fails to match germline, which may point to a read error. The V gene is TRBV23-1, the J gene TRBJ2-7; 10 positions match TRBD1. TRBV23-1 is reported as an ORF; its role is uncertain. The CDR3 has 16 amino acids. CDR3 residues: CASNDLTDRGLNLKGF. The CDR3 bases are TGCGCCAGCAATGACCTTACCGACAGGGGGCTGAATTTGAAGGGCTTC.

The V gene is TRBV7-2, the J gene TRBJ2-7; D is perhaps TRBD2 (7 bases). V was pared by 0 bases and J by 4 bases, with 16 bases between. This CDR3 spans 16 amino acids. The germline V gene has CDR1 SGHTA and CDR2 FQGNSA. The DNA for the CDR3 is TGTGCCAGCAGCTTAGCCGTGGGGAGGGGGGAATACGAGCAGTACTTC. Residues: CASSLAVGRGEYEQYF.

The V gene is TRBV5-1, the J gene TRBJ2-7; weak D call: TRBD2 (7 bases). The CDR3 totals 15 residues. The V end was cut by 1 base, the J end by 5 bases, with 16 bases between. Germline V lookup: CDR1 SGHRS, CDR2 YFSETQ. The CDR3 spells CASSLSRGGLDEQYF. The CDR3 region has the DNA TGCGCCAGCAGCTTGTCGAGGGGGGGGCTCGACGAGCAGTACTTC.

This clone has only a few counts. This chain connects TRBV4-1 to TRBJ1-1, with 9 bases lining up with TRBD1. The CDR3 contains 16 residues. The V and J ends lost 0 bases and 6 bases, in that order; junction bases with no gene match: 8. From germline, CDR1 is MGHRA and CDR2 YSYEKL. CDR3 bases: TGCGCCAGCAGCCAAGAGGGACAGGGTGTATTCTCTGAAGCTTTCTTT. Protein product: CASSQEGQGVFSEAFF.

This clone has only one observation. The CDR3 coding sequence is TGTGCCAGCAGCGGGAAGACTAGCGGGGCGAGGACCGGGGAGCTGTTTTTT. Protein sequence: CASSGKTSGARTGELFF. The genes are TRBV5-6 and TRBJ2-2; 11 bases fit TRBD2. V was pared by 4 bases and J by 5 bases, with 10 bases of the junction left unmatched. The V gene's germline CDR1 is SGHDT and CDR2 YYEEEE. The CDR3 loop spans 17 amino acids.